This TCR beta chain was documented in a study of blood T cell repertoires in COVID-19. Study-level information: Sources were T cells, B-cell-depleted T cells, or PBMCs; the material itself was cDNA or gDNA.

In the original analysis: Amplification of reference gene primers was used by the study to estimate nucleated cell counts. Here immunoSEQ multiplex PCR was the method, and the copy in TCRdb shows in-frame clones only, minus some. V and J calls and clone size come straight from that table; D and trimming were deduced from the DNA. The sample holds over 85,000 clones, around 87% seen once. V lost 10 bases to trimming and J lost 5 bases, with 23 bases between them. Germline CDR1 and CDR2: MNHEY and SVGAGI. This CDR3 has 15 residues. The sample taken for sequencing was peripheral blood. This receptor was identified in a human donor with acute or convalescent COVID-19. The donor label of this sample is uncertain. The chain recombines TRBV6-5 with TRBJ1-2; D is unclear. CDR3 DNA: TGTGCCAACTCCTACGCCCCCCAGGAGGGATATGGCTACACCTTC. Translation: CANSYAPQEGYGYTF.